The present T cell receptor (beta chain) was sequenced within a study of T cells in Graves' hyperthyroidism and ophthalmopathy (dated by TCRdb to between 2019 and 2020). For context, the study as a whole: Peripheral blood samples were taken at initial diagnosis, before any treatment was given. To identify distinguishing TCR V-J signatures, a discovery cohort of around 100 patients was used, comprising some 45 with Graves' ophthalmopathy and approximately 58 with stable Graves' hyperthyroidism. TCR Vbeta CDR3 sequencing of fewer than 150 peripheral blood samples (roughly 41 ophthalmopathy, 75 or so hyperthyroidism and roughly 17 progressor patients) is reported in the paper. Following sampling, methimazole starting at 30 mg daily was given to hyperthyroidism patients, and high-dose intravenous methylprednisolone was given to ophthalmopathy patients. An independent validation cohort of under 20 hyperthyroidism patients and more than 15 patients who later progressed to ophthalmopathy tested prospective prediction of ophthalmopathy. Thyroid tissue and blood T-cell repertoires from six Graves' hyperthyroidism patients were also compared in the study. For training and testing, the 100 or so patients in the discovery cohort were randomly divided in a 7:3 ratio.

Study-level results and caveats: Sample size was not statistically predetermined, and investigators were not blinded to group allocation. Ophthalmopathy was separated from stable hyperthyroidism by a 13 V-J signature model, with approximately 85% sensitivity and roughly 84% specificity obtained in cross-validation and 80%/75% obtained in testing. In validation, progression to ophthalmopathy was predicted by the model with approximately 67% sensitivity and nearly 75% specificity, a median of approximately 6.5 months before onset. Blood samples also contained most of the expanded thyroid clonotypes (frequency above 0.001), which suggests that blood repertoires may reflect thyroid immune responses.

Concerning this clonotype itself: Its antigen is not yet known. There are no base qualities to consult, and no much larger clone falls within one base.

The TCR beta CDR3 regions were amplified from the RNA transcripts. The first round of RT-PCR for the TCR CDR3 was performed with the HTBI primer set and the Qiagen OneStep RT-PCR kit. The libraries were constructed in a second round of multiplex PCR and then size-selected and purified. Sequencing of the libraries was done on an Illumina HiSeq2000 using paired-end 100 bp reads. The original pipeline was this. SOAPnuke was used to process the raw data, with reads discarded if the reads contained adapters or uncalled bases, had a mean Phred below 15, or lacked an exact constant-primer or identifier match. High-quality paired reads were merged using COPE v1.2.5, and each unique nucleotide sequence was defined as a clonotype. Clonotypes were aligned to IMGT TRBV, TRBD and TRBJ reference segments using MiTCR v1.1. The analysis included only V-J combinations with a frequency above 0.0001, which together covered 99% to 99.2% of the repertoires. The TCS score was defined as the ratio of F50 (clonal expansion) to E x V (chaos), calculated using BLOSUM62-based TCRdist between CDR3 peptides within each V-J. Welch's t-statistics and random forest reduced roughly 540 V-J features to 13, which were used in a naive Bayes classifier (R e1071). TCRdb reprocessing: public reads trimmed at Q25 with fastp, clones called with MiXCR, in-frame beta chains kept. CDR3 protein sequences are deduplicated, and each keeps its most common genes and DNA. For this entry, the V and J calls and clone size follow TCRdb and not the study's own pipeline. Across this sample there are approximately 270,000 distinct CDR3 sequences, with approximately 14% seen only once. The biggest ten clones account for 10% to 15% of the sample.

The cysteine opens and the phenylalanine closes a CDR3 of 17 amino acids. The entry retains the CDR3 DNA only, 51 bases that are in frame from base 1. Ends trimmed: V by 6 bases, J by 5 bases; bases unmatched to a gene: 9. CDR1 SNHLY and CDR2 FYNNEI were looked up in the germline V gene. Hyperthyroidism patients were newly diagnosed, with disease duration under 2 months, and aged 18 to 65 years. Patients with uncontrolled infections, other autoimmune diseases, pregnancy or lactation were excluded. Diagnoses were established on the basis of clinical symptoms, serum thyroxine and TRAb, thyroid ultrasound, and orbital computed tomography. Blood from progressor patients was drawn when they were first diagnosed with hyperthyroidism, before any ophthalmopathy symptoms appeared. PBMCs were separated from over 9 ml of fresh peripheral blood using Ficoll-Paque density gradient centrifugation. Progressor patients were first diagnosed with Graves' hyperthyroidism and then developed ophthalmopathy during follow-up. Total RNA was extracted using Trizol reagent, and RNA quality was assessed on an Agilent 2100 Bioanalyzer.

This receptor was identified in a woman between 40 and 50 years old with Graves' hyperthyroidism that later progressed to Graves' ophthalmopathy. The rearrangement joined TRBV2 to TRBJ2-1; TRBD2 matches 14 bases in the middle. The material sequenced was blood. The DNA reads TGTGCCAGCAGCGGGGGACTAGCGGGAGAAGTGGACAATGAGCAGTTCTTC. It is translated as CASSGGLAGEVDNEQFF.